This T cell receptor (beta chain) originates from a study of T cell changes during pregnancy in multiple sclerosis. Germline V gives CDR1 MNHNS, CDR2 SASEGT. V was clipped by 4 bases and J by 1 base; unmatched bases: 9. CDR3 size: 17 residues. Produced via immunoSEQ multiplex PCR; TCRdb's table is partial and in-frame only. The sample has 38,000 or so clones, 93% seen once. This clonotype originated in a female donor with multiple sclerosis, enrolled in a pregnancy study. Sequenced here: CD4+ T cells from peripheral blood mononuclear cells, sampled in the first trimester of pregnancy. The gene calls are TRBV6-1 and TRBJ2-3; 9 bases align to TRBD2. The CDR3 bases are TGTGCCAGCAGTGGAGTTGCAGCGGGGGGCCGCACAGATACGCAGTATTTT. Translated, it gives CASSGVAAGGRTDTQYF.